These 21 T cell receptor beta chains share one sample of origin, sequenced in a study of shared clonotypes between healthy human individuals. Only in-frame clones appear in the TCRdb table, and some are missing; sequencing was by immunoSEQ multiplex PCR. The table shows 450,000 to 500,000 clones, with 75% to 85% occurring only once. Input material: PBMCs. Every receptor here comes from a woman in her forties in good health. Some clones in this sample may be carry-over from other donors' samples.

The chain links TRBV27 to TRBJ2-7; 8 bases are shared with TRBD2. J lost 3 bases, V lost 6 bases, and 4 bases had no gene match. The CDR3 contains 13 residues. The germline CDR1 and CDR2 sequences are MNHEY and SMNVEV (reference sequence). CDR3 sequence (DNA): TGTGCCAGCAGACTAGCGGAGTTCTACGAGCAGTACTTC. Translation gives CASRLAEFYEQYF.

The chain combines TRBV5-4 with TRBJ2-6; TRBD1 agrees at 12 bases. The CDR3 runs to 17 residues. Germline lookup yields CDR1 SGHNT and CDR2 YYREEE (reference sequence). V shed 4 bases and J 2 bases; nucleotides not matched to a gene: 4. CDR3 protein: CASSPGTGGAGANVLTF. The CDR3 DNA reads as TGTGCCAGCAGCCCCGGGACAGGGGGCGCTGGGGCCAACGTCCTGACTTTC.

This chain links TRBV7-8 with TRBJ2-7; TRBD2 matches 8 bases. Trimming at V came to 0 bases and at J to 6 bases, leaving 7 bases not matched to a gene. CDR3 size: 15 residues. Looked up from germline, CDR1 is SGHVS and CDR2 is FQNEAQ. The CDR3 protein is CASSLAGTRSSEQYF. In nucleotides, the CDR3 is TGTGCCAGCAGCTTAGCGGGGACTAGAAGCTCCGAGCAGTACTTC. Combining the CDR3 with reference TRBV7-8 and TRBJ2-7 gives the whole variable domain GAGVSQSPRYKVAKRGQDVALRCDPISGHVSLFWYQQALGQGPEFLTYFQNEAQLDKSGLPSDRFFAERPEGSVSTLKIQRTQQEDSAVYLCASSLAGTRSSEQYFGPGTRLTVT.

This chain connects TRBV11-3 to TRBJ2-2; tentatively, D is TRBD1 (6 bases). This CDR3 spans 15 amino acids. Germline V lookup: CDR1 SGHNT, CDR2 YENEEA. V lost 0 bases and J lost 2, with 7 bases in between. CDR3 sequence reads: CASSLEQGNTGELFF. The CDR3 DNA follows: TGTGCCAGCAGCTTAGAACAGGGTAACACCGGGGAGCTGTTTTTT.

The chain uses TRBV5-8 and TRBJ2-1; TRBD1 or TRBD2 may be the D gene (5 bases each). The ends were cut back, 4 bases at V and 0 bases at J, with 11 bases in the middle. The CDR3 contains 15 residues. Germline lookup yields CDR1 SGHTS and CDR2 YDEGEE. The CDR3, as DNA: TGTGCCAGCAGCGAGGGACCAGACTCCTACAATGAGCAGTTCTTC. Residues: CASSEGPDSYNEQFF.

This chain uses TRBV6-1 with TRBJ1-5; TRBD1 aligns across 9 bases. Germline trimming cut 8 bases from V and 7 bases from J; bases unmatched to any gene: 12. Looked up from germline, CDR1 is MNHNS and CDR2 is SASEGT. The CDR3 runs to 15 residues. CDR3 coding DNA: TGTGCCAGCGACGTGAGCACAGGGGGCGGACAGCCCCAGCATTTT. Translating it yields CASDVSTGGGQPQHF.

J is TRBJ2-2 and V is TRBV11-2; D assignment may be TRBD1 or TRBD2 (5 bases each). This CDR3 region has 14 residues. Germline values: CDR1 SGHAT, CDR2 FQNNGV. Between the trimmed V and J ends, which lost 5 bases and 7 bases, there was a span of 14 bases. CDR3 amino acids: CASSQTGTVGELFF. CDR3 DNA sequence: TGTGCCAGCAGCCAAACCGGGACGGTCGGGGAGCTGTTTTTT.

The CDR3: CAWATGQGALEQYF. CDR3 sequence (DNA): TGTGCCTGGGCTACCGGCCAGGGGGCTCTTGAGCAGTACTTC. This chain connects TRBV30 to TRBJ2-7; 8 nucleotides match TRBD1. Germline CDR1 reads GTSNPN; CDR2 reads SVGIG (reference sequence). Trimming removed 5 bases from V and 7 bases from J; junction bases left unmatched: 13. CDR3 length equals 14 residues.

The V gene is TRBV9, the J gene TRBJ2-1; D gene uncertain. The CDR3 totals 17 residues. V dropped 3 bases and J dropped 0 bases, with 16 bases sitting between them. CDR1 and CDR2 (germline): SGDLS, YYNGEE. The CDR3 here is CASSARPTYLSYNEQFF. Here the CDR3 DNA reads TGTGCCAGCAGCGCCCGTCCGACCTACCTCTCCTACAATGAGCAGTTCTTC.

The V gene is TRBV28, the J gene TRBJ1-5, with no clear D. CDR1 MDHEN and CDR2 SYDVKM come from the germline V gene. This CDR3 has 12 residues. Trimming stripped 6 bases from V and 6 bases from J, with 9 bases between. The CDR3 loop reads CASSPPRQPQHF. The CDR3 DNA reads TGTGCCAGCAGCCCCCCGCGTCAGCCCCAGCATTTT.

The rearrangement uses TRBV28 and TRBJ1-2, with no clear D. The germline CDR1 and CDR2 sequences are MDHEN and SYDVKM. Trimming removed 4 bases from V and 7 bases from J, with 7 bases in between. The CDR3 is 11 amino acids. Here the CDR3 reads CASSSVGGYTF. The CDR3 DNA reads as TGTGCCAGCAGTTCCGTAGGTGGCTACACCTTC.

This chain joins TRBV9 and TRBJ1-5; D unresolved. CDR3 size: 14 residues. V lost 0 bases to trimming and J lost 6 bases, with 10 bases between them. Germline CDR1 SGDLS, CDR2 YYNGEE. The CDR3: CASSVGDLGQPQHF. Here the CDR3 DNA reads TGTGCCAGCAGCGTAGGGGATTTGGGTCAGCCCCAGCATTTT.

This CDR3 is CASSPGTSMRELFF. As DNA, the CDR3 is TGTGCCAGCAGCCCAGGGACTAGCATGCGGGAGCTGTTTTTT. This chain connects TRBV7-2 to TRBJ2-2; 9 bases are shared with TRBD2. The J segment lost 9 bases and the V segment lost 5 bases, leaving 7 bases of the junction unmatched. The CDR3 is 14 amino acids. Germline values: CDR1 SGHTA, CDR2 FQGNSA.

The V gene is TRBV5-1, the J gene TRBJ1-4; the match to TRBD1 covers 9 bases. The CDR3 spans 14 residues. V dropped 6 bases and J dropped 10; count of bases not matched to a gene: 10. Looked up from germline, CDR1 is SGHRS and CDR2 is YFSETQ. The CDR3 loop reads CASTEDRGWGKLFF. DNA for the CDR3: TGCGCCAGCACAGAGGACAGGGGATGGGGAAAACTGTTTTTT.

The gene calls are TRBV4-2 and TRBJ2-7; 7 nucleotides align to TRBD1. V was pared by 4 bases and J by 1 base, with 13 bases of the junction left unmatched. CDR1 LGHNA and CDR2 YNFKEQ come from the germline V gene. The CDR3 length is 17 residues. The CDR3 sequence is CASSRQPRDRTSYEQYF. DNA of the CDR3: TGTGCCAGCAGCCGGCAGCCCAGGGACAGAACGTCCTACGAGCAGTACTTC.

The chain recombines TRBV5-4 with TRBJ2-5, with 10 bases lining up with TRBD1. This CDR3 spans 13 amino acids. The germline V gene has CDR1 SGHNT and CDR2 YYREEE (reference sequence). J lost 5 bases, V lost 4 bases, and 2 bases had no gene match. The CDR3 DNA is TGTGCCAGCAGCCGGACAGGGGGGGAGACCCAGTACTTC. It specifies CASSRTGGETQYF.

The DNA of the CDR3 is TGTGCCAGCAGCTTAGCGGGTAGTGAGCAGTACTTC. Amino acids: CASSLAGSEQYF. V and J are TRBV11-2 and TRBJ2-5; D remains ambiguous. The CDR3 has 12 amino acids. CDR1 and CDR2 (germline): SGHAT, FQNNGV. V lost 1 base and J lost 11, with 11 bases in between.

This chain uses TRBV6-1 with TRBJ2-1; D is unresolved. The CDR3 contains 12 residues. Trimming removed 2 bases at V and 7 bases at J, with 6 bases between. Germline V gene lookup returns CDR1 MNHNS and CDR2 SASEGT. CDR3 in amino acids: CASSEWENEQFF. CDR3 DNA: TGTGCCAGCAGTGAATGGGAAAATGAGCAGTTCTTC.

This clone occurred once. The DNA for the CDR3 is TGTGCCAGCAGTCCGTCCCGGGACAGGGACGAGCAGTACTTC. It specifies CASSPSRDRDEQYF. The V gene is TRBV27, the J gene TRBJ2-7; TRBD1 matches at 9 bases. The CDR3 loop spans 14 amino acids. Germline-derived CDR1 and CDR2 are MNHEY and SMNVEV (reference sequence). V gave up 5 bases and J gave up 5 bases; unmatched junction bases: 7.

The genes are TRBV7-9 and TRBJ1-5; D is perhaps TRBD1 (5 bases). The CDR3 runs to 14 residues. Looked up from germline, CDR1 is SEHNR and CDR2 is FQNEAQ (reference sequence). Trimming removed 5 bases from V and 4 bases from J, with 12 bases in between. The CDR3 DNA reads TGTGCCAGCAGCCGTGGAGGGGAGAATCAGCCCCAGCATTTT. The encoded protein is CASSRGGENQPQHF.

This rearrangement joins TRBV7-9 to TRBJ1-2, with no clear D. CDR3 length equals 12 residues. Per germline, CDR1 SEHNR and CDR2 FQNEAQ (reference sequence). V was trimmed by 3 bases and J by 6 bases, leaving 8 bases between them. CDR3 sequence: CASSFPGHGYTF. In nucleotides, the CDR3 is TGTGCCAGCAGCTTTCCGGGCCATGGCTACACCTTC.